The 19 T cell receptor beta chains reported below all come from one sample, sequenced in a study of response to subunit inactivated influenza vaccine. MiXCR was run by TCRdb on the RT-PCR reads, yielding one entry per CDR3 protein. Of about 520,000 distinct CDR3 sequences listed, over 25% are singletons. The material sequenced was CD4+ T cells sorted from PBMCs, taken around 5 days after vaccination. These receptors were obtained from a man aged 45-65 years who received an inactivated influenza vaccine.

This clonotype has a handful of counts. V is TRBV7-2 and J is TRBJ2-3, with TRBD1 as a possible D gene (5 bases). The CDR3 has 14 residues. The V and J ends lost 4 bases and 9 bases respectively, with 17 bases between them. Germline values: CDR1 SGHTA, CDR2 FQGNSA. The DNA of the CDR3 is TGTGCCAGCAGCTCCTCAGCTGGGGCTGGCACGCAGTATTTT. It specifies CASSSSAGAGTQYF.

This clonotype was seen once. This chain links TRBV6-2 or TRBV6-3 with TRBJ2-1; D not resolved. This CDR3 region has 14 residues. V was shortened by 6 bases and J by 3 bases, with 12 bases between the two germline ends. Germline V lookup: CDR1 MNHEY, CDR2 SVGEGT. In DNA form, the CDR3 reads TGTGCCAGCAGAGACCCGGGCCACTACAATGAGCAGTTCTTC. Amino acids: CASRDPGHYNEQFF.

The V and J genes are TRBV7-9 and TRBJ2-6; D not certain. Between the trimmed V and J ends, which lost 5 bases and 4 bases, there was a span of 9 bases. CDR1 is SEHNR, CDR2 FQNEAQ, per germline (reference sequence). This CDR3 spans 14 amino acids. The CDR3 region is CASSQQAGANVLTF. DNA of the CDR3: TGTGCCAGCAGCCAACAAGCGGGGGCCAACGTCCTGACTTTC.

A few counts support this clonotype. The chain employs TRBV12-3 or TRBV12-4 and TRBJ2-2; D possibly corresponds to TRBD1 (6 bases). The V gene lost 4 bases and the J gene lost 0 bases, with 12 bases spanning the gap. The CDR3 is 16 residues long. CDR3 in amino acids: CASSYTRTANTGELFF. In DNA, the CDR3 is TGTGCCAGCAGTTATACCCGGACAGCGAACACCGGGGAGCTGTTTTTT.

The V and J genes are TRBV5-6 and TRBJ2-2; D is unclear. The V gene's germline CDR1 is SGHDT and CDR2 YYEEEE. V was cut by 4 bases and J by 8 bases, with 9 bases left in between. The CDR3 is made up of 12 amino acids. The CDR3 DNA follows: TGTGCCAGCAGCCCCCCGCGTGGGGAGCTGTTTTTT. Translating gives CASSPPRGELFF.

There are a few counts of this clonotype. CDR3 sequence: CASSLDSSGGAGTQYF. CDR3 in DNA: TGCGCCAGCAGCTTGGATTCTAGCGGGGGGGCCGGTACGCAGTATTTT. The J gene is TRBJ2-3, the V gene TRBV5-1; TRBD2 matches at 12 bases. This CDR3 is 16 amino acids long. Germline V gene sequence: CDR1 SGHRS, CDR2 YFSETQ. The J segment lost 8 bases and the V segment lost 0 bases, leaving 7 bases of the junction unmatched. Full variable domain (missing parts from reference TRBV5-1 and TRBJ2-3): KAGVTQTPRYLIKTRGQQVTLSCSPISGHRSVSWYQQTPGQGLQFLFEYFSETQRNKGNFPGRFSGRQFSNSRSEMNVSTLELGDSALYLCASSLDSSGGAGTQYFGPGTRLTVL.

V gene TRBV5-1 combines with J gene TRBJ2-3; 8 bases fit TRBD1. CDR3 length equals 16 residues. Trimming cost V 0 bases and J 3 bases; bases outside gene matches: 6. CDR1 is SGHRS and CDR2 is YFSETQ in the germline V gene. This chain's CDR3 is CASSLGQGKGTDTQYF. For the CDR3, the DNA is TGCGCCAGCAGCTTGGGACAGGGGAAAGGAACAGATACGCAGTATTTT.

This clonotype was seen many times. CDR3 loop: CASQGQAGQPQHF. DNA for the CDR3: TGTGCCAGCCAAGGACAGGCTGGTCAGCCCCAGCATTTT. The chain couples TRBV2 to TRBJ1-5; TRBD1 matches at 7 bases. The trim removed 8 bases at V and 6 bases at J, leaving 7 bases unmatched. Per the germline V gene, CDR1 is SNHLY and CDR2 is FYNNEI. This CDR3 has 13 residues.

This sequence joins TRBV5-1 and TRBJ2-2; D might be TRBD1 (5 bases). Trimming removed 2 bases at V and 4 bases at J, with 12 bases between. The germline V gene has CDR1 SGHRS and CDR2 YFSETQ. CDR3 length: 15 residues. This chain's CDR3 is CASSLSLRVTGELFF. Here the CDR3 DNA reads TGCGCCAGCAGCTTAAGCCTCAGGGTCACCGGGGAGCTGTTTTTT.

The rearrangement joins TRBV6-1 to TRBJ2-1; TRBD2 matches at 9 bases. CDR1 is MNHNS and CDR2 is SASEGT in the germline V gene. CDR3 length: 16 amino acids. V dropped 6 bases and J dropped 0; count of bases not matched to a gene: 6. CDR3 in amino acids: CASRNLAGSSYNEQFF. The CDR3 coding sequence is TGTGCCAGCAGGAACCTAGCGGGAAGCTCCTACAATGAGCAGTTCTTC.

This clonotype came up a few times. This chain links TRBV4-1 with TRBJ2-1; 10 bases align to TRBD2. The CDR3 covers 14 residues. V shed 8 bases, J shed 5 bases, and the junction held 6 bases outside the gene matches. The germline gives CDR1 MGHRA, CDR2 YSYEKL. The DNA of the CDR3 is TGCGCCAGCCGGAAACTAGCGGGACACAATGAGCAGTTCTTC. The encoded protein is CASRKLAGHNEQFF.

The chain carries TRBV6-1 and TRBJ2-5, with 14 positions matching TRBD2. V shed 7 bases, J shed 4 bases, and the junction held 5 bases outside the gene matches. This CDR3 comprises 15 residues. Germline CDR1 reads MNHNS; CDR2 reads SASEGT. This CDR3 reads CASTGTSGSRETQYF. The CDR3 nucleotides read TGTGCCAGCACAGGGACTAGCGGGAGTAGAGAGACCCAGTACTTC.

The table lists this clonotype with a few counts. The chain joins TRBV6-2 or TRBV6-3 to TRBJ1-2; D is undetermined. V was pared by 6 bases and J by 8 bases, with 22 bases between. CDR3 size: 15 residues. Germline CDR1 MNHEY, CDR2 SVGEGT. The CDR3 region has the DNA TGTGCCAGCAGACCTGGAGGCAGGAGGAGGGAAGGCTACACCTTC. Protein product: CASRPGGRRREGYTF.

The J gene is TRBJ2-5, the V gene TRBV4-2, with TRBD2 matching over 13 bases. CDR1 LGHNA and CDR2 YNFKEQ come from the germline V gene. V lost 4 bases and J lost 5; bases outside the gene matches: 4. The CDR3 runs to 15 residues. The CDR3: CASSRGTSGIETQYF. CDR3 DNA sequence: TGTGCCAGCAGCCGAGGGACTAGCGGGATTGAGACCCAGTACTTC.

The J gene is TRBJ2-6, the V gene TRBV3-1, with D unclear. The CDR3 has 14 residues. The V end lost 1 base, the J end lost 7 bases, and 8 bases lay between the germline ends. The V gene's germline CDR1 is LGHDT and CDR2 YNNKEL (reference sequence). CDR3 bases: TGTGCCAGCAGCCAAGGGCCCGCCGCCAACGTCCTGACTTTC. The encoded protein is CASSQGPAANVLTF.

The rearrangement uses TRBV6-2 or TRBV6-3 and TRBJ2-5, with D possibly matching TRBD2 (6 bases). The length of the CDR3 is 16 residues. CDR1 is MNHEY and CDR2 is SVGEGT in the germline V gene. V lost 5 bases to trimming and J lost 3 bases, with 19 bases between them. The DNA of the CDR3 is TGTGCCAGCAGTGTACAGGACTACGACTTTAAAGAGACCCAGTACTTC. It yields the protein CASSVQDYDFKETQYF.

This clonotype occurred many times. V is TRBV7-3 and J is TRBJ2-7, with D possibly matching TRBD2 (5 bases). Trimming removed 5 bases at V and 0 bases at J, with 11 bases between. In germline, CDR1 is SGHTA, CDR2 FQGTGA. The CDR3 spans 14 residues. The DNA for the CDR3 is TGTGCCAGCAGCCCCTTGGGGAGCTCCTACGAGCAGTACTTC. Translated: CASSPLGSSYEQYF.

V gene TRBV6-1 combines with J gene TRBJ1-5, with a tentative D call TRBD1 (6 bases). V shed 5 bases and J shed 3 bases, with 14 bases lying between them. Per the germline V gene, CDR1 is MNHNS and CDR2 is SASEGT. This CDR3 contains 15 residues. CDR3 bases: TGTGCCAGCAGTCAACAGGGTATAGACAATCAGCCCCAGCATTTT. It specifies CASSQQGIDNQPQHF.

This clonotype was picked up a small number of times. This chain links TRBV5-5 with TRBJ2-5; D perhaps matches TRBD2 (6 bases). CDR3 length: 15 residues. CDR1 SGHKS and CDR2 YYEKEE come from the germline V gene (reference sequence). The V end lost 3 bases, the J end lost 3 bases, and 15 bases lay between the germline ends. The CDR3: CASSSSVGLKETQYF. CDR3 in DNA: TGTGCCAGCAGCTCATCCGTGGGACTGAAAGAGACCCAGTACTTC.